The 17 T cell receptor beta chains listed next were all sequenced from one sample in a study of T cell responses to AZD1222 COVID-19 vaccine. Repertoires were generated with immunoSEQ multiplex PCR, while TCRdb's copy carries only in-frame clones and drops some. The repertoire holds about 100,000 clones, with around 90% as singletons. Sequences were derived from peripheral blood, sampled 28 days after the second AZD1222 dose. The source is an adult who received the AZD1222 COVID-19 vaccine.

The J gene is TRBJ2-3, the V gene TRBV6-2 or TRBV6-3, with 9 bases aligning to TRBD1. The V segment lost 2 bases and the J segment 2 bases; nucleotides outside the gene matches: 8. The CDR3 spans 17 residues. CDR1 and CDR2 (germline): MNHEY, SVGEGT. CDR3 sequence reads: CASSYAAGQGVTDTQYF. DNA of the CDR3: TGTGCCAGCAGTTACGCCGCGGGACAGGGAGTCACAGATACGCAGTATTTT.

The sample holds one count of this clone. The J gene is TRBJ2-5, the V gene TRBV3-1 (or the pseudogene TRBV3-2); D is ambiguous. This CDR3 has 15 amino acids. V gave up 2 bases and J gave up 0 bases, with 10 bases separating them. Germline CDR1 and CDR2: LGHDT and YNNKEL (reference sequence). The DNA of the CDR3 is TGTGCCAGCAGCCAACTCCCGGTGTACCAAGAGACCCAGTACTTC. Translation: CASSQLPVYQETQYF.

J is TRBJ2-2 and V is TRBV3-1 (or the pseudogene TRBV3-2); no reliable D call. CDR3 length: 14 amino acids. The germline gives CDR1 LGHDT, CDR2 YNNKEL (reference sequence). Trimming removed 1 base from V and 6 bases from J, with 9 bases in between. The CDR3 region has the DNA TGTGCCAGCAGCCAAGGCCGTATTGCCGGGGAGCTGTTTTTT. Its translation: CASSQGRIAGELFF.

The chain links TRBV10-2 to TRBJ1-1, with D perhaps matching TRBD1 (6 bases). Per the germline V gene, CDR1 is WSHSY and CDR2 is SAAADI. CDR3 length: 12 residues. V was pared by 7 bases and J by 6 bases, with 12 bases between. The CDR3 spells CASKDRGAEAFF. CDR3 bases: TGCGCCAGCAAGGACAGAGGCGCTGAAGCTTTCTTT.

In the case of this clone: Distinct nucleotide sequences in the sample also encode this CDR3. The chain uses TRBV19 and TRBJ1-1; no clear D. Trimming stripped 3 bases from V and 4 bases from J, with 6 bases between. This CDR3 is built from 12 residues. Germline V gives CDR1 LNHDA, CDR2 SQIVND (reference sequence). CDR3 sequence: CASSIGRTEAFF. The CDR3 DNA reads as TGTGCCAGTAGTATTGGTCGCACTGAAGCTTTCTTT.

This chain joins TRBV9 and TRBJ1-1, with D maybe TRBD1 (5 bases). The CDR3 runs to 14 residues. V was trimmed by 0 bases and J by 6 bases, leaving 12 bases between them. Germline lookup yields CDR1 SGDLS and CDR2 YYNGEE. CDR3 in amino acids: CASSVEYGDAEAFF. The CDR3 coding sequence is TGTGCCAGCAGCGTAGAATACGGGGACGCTGAAGCTTTCTTT.

This chain uses TRBV6-2 or TRBV6-3 with TRBJ2-7; D unresolved. This CDR3 is built from 15 residues. The V gene lost 2 bases and the J gene lost 3 bases, with 14 bases spanning the gap. The germline V gene has CDR1 MNHEY and CDR2 SVGEGT. The CDR3 protein is CASSYGPGLGYEQYF. The CDR3 nucleotides are TGTGCCAGCAGTTACGGGCCCGGGTTGGGCTACGAGCAGTACTTC.

This sequence joins TRBV27 and TRBJ2-7, with 11 positions matching TRBD2. Trimming removed 5 bases from V and 4 bases from J; junction bases left unmatched: 1. The germline CDR1 and CDR2 sequences are MNHEY and SMNVEV (reference sequence). The CDR3 is 13 amino acids. The CDR3 loop reads CASSTSGSYEQYF. CDR3 coding DNA: TGTGCCAGCAGTACTAGCGGGAGTTACGAGCAGTACTTC.

The chain is built from TRBV14 and TRBJ2-1; 9 nucleotides line up with TRBD2. This CDR3 spans 15 amino acids. Germline loops: CDR1 SGHDN, CDR2 FVKESK. Trimming cost V 3 bases and J 0 bases; bases outside gene matches: 0. CDR3 protein: CASSQRGGSYNEQFF. The DNA of the CDR3 is TGTGCCAGCAGCCAGCGGGGGGGCTCCTACAATGAGCAGTTCTTC. The full variable domain, rest sourced from reference TRBV14 and TRBJ2-1, is EAGVTQFPSHSVIEKGQTVTLRCDPISGHDNLYWYRRVMGKEIKFLLHFVKESKQDESGMPNNRFLAERTGGTYSTLKVQPAELEDSGVYFCASSQRGGSYNEQFFGPGTRLTVL.

V and J are TRBV28 and TRBJ1-4; D is unresolved. The V and J ends lost 8 bases and 5 bases respectively, with 9 bases between them. The CDR3 is 12 residues long. Looked up from germline, CDR1 is MDHEN and CDR2 is SYDVKM. This chain's CDR3 is CASAVGNEKLFF. The CDR3 DNA reads as TGTGCCAGCGCGGTTGGCAATGAAAAACTGTTTTTT. The variable domain in full, completed from reference TRBV28 and TRBJ1-4, reads DVKVTQSSRYLVKRTGEKVFLECVQDMDHENMFWYRQDPGLGLRLIYFSYDVKMKEKGDIPEGYSVSREKKERFSLILESASTNQTSMYLCASAVGNEKLFFGSGTQLSVL.

This chain joins TRBV2 and TRBJ1-6, with 9 nucleotides matching TRBD1. The germline V gene has CDR1 SNHLY and CDR2 FYNNEI. The V gene end was trimmed by 6 bases and the J gene end by 9 bases; junction bases not matched to a gene: 6. This CDR3 has 14 residues. CDR3 protein: CASSLQGAGSPLHF. The CDR3 coding sequence is TGTGCCAGCAGCCTACAGGGGGCTGGTTCACCCCTCCACTTT.

V and J are TRBV6-2 or TRBV6-3 and TRBJ2-1, with 8 bases that match TRBD2. The CDR3 is 15 amino acids. The V segment lost 2 bases and the J segment 5 bases; nucleotides outside the gene matches: 5. Germline V lookup: CDR1 MNHEY, CDR2 SVGEGT. CDR3 bases: TGTGCCAGCAGTTACCCGGGACTAGGGGACAATGAGCAGTTCTTC. It specifies CASSYPGLGDNEQFF.

This chain's CDR3 is CASSPRQGSNTEAFF. The DNA of the CDR3 is TGTGCCAGCAGCCCCCGACAGGGTTCGAACACTGAAGCTTTCTTT. The rearrangement links TRBV7-2 to TRBJ1-1, with 7 bases aligning to TRBD1. CDR3 length equals 15 residues. Germline CDR1 reads SGHTA; CDR2 reads FQGNSA. Losses at the gene ends were 5 bases for V and 1 base for J; bases not matched to a gene: 7.

The V call is TRBV6-5, the J call TRBJ2-1; D is uncertain. Between the trimmed V and J ends, which lost 0 bases and 2 bases, there was a span of 8 bases. Per the germline V gene, CDR1 is MNHEY and CDR2 is SVGAGI. The CDR3 sequence is 15 residues long. CDR3 protein: CASSYSAGPYNEQFF. The DNA for the CDR3 is TGTGCCAGCAGTTACTCGGCAGGTCCCTACAATGAGCAGTTCTTC.

This clone was detected only a few times. The chain recombines TRBV2 with TRBJ1-2, with D perhaps TRBD1 (5 bases). The germline V gene encodes CDR1 SNHLY and CDR2 FYNNEI. With 2 bases removed from V and 8 bases from J, the gap between germline ends came to 15 bases. The CDR3 is 14 amino acids. CDR3 residues: CASSENPIWDGYTF. For the CDR3, the DNA is TGTGCCAGCAGTGAAAACCCTATTTGGGACGGCTACACCTTC.

This rearrangement joins TRBV30 to TRBJ1-2, with no clear D. The germline V and J ends were trimmed by 3 bases and 5 bases, with 10 bases remaining between them. The CDR3 extends over 12 amino acids. CDR1 and CDR2 from the germline V gene are GTSNPN and SVGIG (reference sequence). Here the CDR3 reads CAWRSRQYGYTF. For the CDR3, the DNA is TGTGCCTGGAGGTCAAGGCAGTATGGCTACACCTTC.

This clone appeared a single time. This chain uses TRBV28 with TRBJ1-2, with 11 nucleotides matching TRBD1. CDR1 is MDHEN and CDR2 is SYDVKM in the germline V gene. V lost 2 bases and J lost 8; bases outside the gene matches: 7. This CDR3 is built from 15 residues. CDR3 nucleotide sequence: TGTGCCAGCAGTTTAAAGGACAGGGGGCTATGGGGCTACACCTTC. This gives the protein CASSLKDRGLWGYTF.